These T cell receptor beta chains were read from a single sample in a study of breast tumors, draining lymph nodes, adjacent tissues. TCRdb reprocessed the multiplex PCR reads via MiXCR and lists one record per CDR3 protein. The sample contains about 110,000 distinct CDR3 sequences, around 30% of which appear only once. Sequencing input: axillary lymph node tissue. These receptors originate from a female donor with breast cancer. Some clones in this sample may be carry-over from other donors' samples. CDR3s include the opening cysteine and the closing phenylalanine or tryptophan. The D gene is left open where the match is weak. Not all rows give a size; the values are once, few, many and, for expanded clones, a class.

j_call: TRBJ1-2; clone_size: many; d_call: .; v_call: TRBV6-1; cdr3_nt: TGTGCCAGCAGACATCCGGGACACTTCGGGTATGGCTACACCTTC; cdr3_aa: CASRHPGHFGYGYTF
j_call: TRBJ2-2; clone_size: many; d_call: TRBD2; v_call: TRBV20-1; cdr3_nt: TGCAGTGCTAGAGTAGCCCTAGCGGGGGGCCTGAACACCGGGGAGCTGTTTTTT; cdr3_aa: CSARVALAGGLNTGELFF
j_call: TRBJ2-7; clone_size: .; d_call: TRBD2; v_call: TRBV10-3; cdr3_nt: TGTGCCATCAGCCCTACTAGCGTAGGTTCCGAGCAGTACTTC; cdr3_aa: CAISPTSVGSEQYF
j_call: TRBJ2-1; clone_size: many; d_call: .; v_call: TRBV12-3/TRBV12-4; cdr3_nt: TGTGCCAGCAGTTTCGGATACCTAGGCGAGCAGTTCTTC; cdr3_aa: CASSFGYLGEQFF
j_call: TRBJ1-4; clone_size: .; d_call: TRBD1; v_call: TRBV4-2; cdr3_nt: TGTGCCAGCAGCCATTCAGGGGGAGACGAAAAACTGTTTTTT; cdr3_aa: CASSHSGGDEKLFF
j_call: TRBJ2-3; clone_size: many; d_call: .; v_call: TRBV5-6; cdr3_nt: TGTGCCAGCGAGGCCGGGACTGCGAACACAGATACGCAGTATTTT; cdr3_aa: CASEAGTANTDTQYF
j_call: TRBJ2-4; clone_size: many; d_call: .; v_call: TRBV24-1; cdr3_nt: TGTGCCACCAGTGATTGGAGGGACGTTGGAAACATTCAGTACTTC; cdr3_aa: CATSDWRDVGNIQYF
j_call: TRBJ1-1; clone_size: .; d_call: .; v_call: TRBV5-1; cdr3_nt: TGCGCCAGCAGCTTGCAAGTGGGTGGCAAAACCACTGAAGCTTTCTTT; cdr3_aa: CASSLQVGGKTTEAFF
j_call: TRBJ1-1; clone_size: .; d_call: .; v_call: TRBV9; cdr3_nt: TGTGCCAGCAGCGTAGGAGGGGCAGGTCCGATGAACACTGAAGCTTTCTTT; cdr3_aa: CASSVGGAGPMNTEAFF
j_call: TRBJ2-7; clone_size: many; d_call: .; v_call: TRBV28; cdr3_nt: TGTGCCAGCAGGCTCCCCTCCAACTACGAGCAGTACTTC; cdr3_aa: CASRLPSNYEQYF
j_call: TRBJ2-5; clone_size: many; d_call: TRBD1; v_call: TRBV20-1; cdr3_nt: TGCAGTGCTTACCGGGACAGGGGTCGGGAGACCCAGTACTTC; cdr3_aa: CSAYRDRGRETQYF
j_call: TRBJ2-4; clone_size: many; d_call: .; v_call: TRBV7-9; cdr3_nt: TGTGCCAGCAGCTTTGCGGACCTAGCCAAAAACATTCAGTACTTC; cdr3_aa: CASSFADLAKNIQYF
j_call: TRBJ2-7; clone_size: many; d_call: .; v_call: TRBV20-1; cdr3_nt: TGCAGTGCTCAAGTCAGAACCTACGAGCAGTACTTC; cdr3_aa: CSAQVRTYEQYF
j_call: TRBJ1-6; clone_size: many; d_call: .; v_call: TRBV4-3; cdr3_nt: TGCGCCAGCAGCCAAGGGACGGCCCTTAATTCACCCCTCCACTTT; cdr3_aa: CASSQGTALNSPLHF
j_call: TRBJ2-3; clone_size: many; d_call: TRBD2; v_call: TRBV7-2; cdr3_nt: TGTGCCAGCAGCTTAGATGAGCGGGGGTCAGATACGCAGTATTTT; cdr3_aa: CASSLDERGSDTQYF
j_call: TRBJ2-1; clone_size: .; d_call: .; v_call: TRBV4-2; cdr3_nt: TGTGCCAGCAGCCAAGATCTCCAGGGTAACTACAATGAGCAGTTCTTC; cdr3_aa: CASSQDLQGNYNEQFF
j_call: TRBJ1-2; clone_size: many; d_call: TRBD1; v_call: TRBV6-5; cdr3_nt: TGTGCCAGCAGTCACTCGAGGACAGGAACGCATGGCTACACCTTC; cdr3_aa: CASSHSRTGTHGYTF
j_call: TRBJ2-3; clone_size: many; d_call: TRBD2; v_call: TRBV20-1; cdr3_nt: TGCAGTGCTAGTTACCAGCGGGGGACAAACACAGATACGCAGTATTTT; cdr3_aa: CSASYQRGTNTDTQYF
j_call: TRBJ1-2; clone_size: .; d_call: .; v_call: TRBV2; cdr3_nt: TGTGCCAGCAGTGGACAGAACACTGAAGCTTTCCTTGGACAAGGCAGTGTGATCAACTATGGCTACACCTTC; cdr3_aa: CASSGQNTEAFLGQGSVINYGYTF
j_call: TRBJ1-2; clone_size: many; d_call: .; v_call: TRBV3-2; cdr3_nt: TGTGCCAGATACCTAACCCAGACAGGGGCCAGAAACTATGGCTACACCTTC; cdr3_aa: CARYLTQTGARNYGYTF
j_call: TRBJ2-5; clone_size: once; d_call: .; v_call: TRBV12-3/TRBV12-4; cdr3_nt: TGTGCCAGCAGTTTTGGGGGAGACAATCAGCCCCAGTACTTC; cdr3_aa: CASSFGGDNQPQYF
j_call: TRBJ1-4; clone_size: few; d_call: .; v_call: TRBV12-3/TRBV12-4; cdr3_nt: TGTGCCAGCAGTCCCCTGACAGGTGAGGGAAATGAAAAACTGTTTTTT; cdr3_aa: CASSPLTGEGNEKLFF
j_call: TRBJ2-1; clone_size: once; d_call: .; v_call: TRBV20-1; cdr3_nt: TGCAGTGCATTACAGGGAACTGAGCAGTTCTTC; cdr3_aa: CSALQGTEQFF
j_call: TRBJ2-5; clone_size: many; d_call: .; v_call: TRBV3-1; cdr3_nt: TGTGCCAGCAGCCATTCAGGGCCTCAAGAGACCCAGTACTTC; cdr3_aa: CASSHSGPQETQYF
j_call: TRBJ1-5; clone_size: many; d_call: TRBD1; v_call: TRBV5-5; cdr3_nt: TGTGCCAGCAGTATGACAGGGTTAGGTCAGCCCCAGCATTTT; cdr3_aa: CASSMTGLGQPQHF
j_call: TRBJ2-5; clone_size: many; d_call: .; v_call: TRBV20-1; cdr3_nt: TGCAGTGCTCCATCGGCGGGGTCAGAGACCCAGTACTTC; cdr3_aa: CSAPSAGSETQYF
j_call: TRBJ1-6; clone_size: many; d_call: .; v_call: TRBV28; cdr3_nt: TGTGCCAGCAGTTTATGGTCAGGCTATAATTCACCCCTCCACTTT; cdr3_aa: CASSLWSGYNSPLHF
j_call: TRBJ1-3; clone_size: few; d_call: .; v_call: TRBV27; cdr3_nt: TGTGCCAGCAGTTTTTGGAGGGAATGGAGAATATTATACTCTGGAAACACCATATATTTT; cdr3_aa: CASSFWREWRILYSGNTIYF
j_call: TRBJ2-3; clone_size: many; d_call: TRBD2; v_call: TRBV6-4; cdr3_nt: TGTGCCAGCAGTGCAATTAGCGGGGGGGTAACAGATACGCAGTATTTT; cdr3_aa: CASSAISGGVTDTQYF
j_call: TRBJ2-3; clone_size: .; d_call: .; v_call: TRBV6-5; cdr3_nt: TGTGCCAGCAGTCACTCGAGAGCGAAAGGGTCAGATACGCAGTATTTT; cdr3_aa: CASSHSRAKGSDTQYF
j_call: TRBJ2-5; clone_size: once; d_call: .; v_call: TRBV30; cdr3_nt: TGTGCCTGGAGTGGGGGGGCAGGACAAGAGACCCAGTACTTC; cdr3_aa: CAWSGGAGQETQYF
j_call: TRBJ2-7; clone_size: .; d_call: .; v_call: TRBV6-2/TRBV6-3; cdr3_nt: TGTGCCAGCCGCCAGGGGGGATACGAGCAGTACTTC; cdr3_aa: CASRQGGYEQYF
j_call: TRBJ1-5; clone_size: many; d_call: .; v_call: TRBV27; cdr3_nt: TGTGCCAGCAGTACCTTTGGCAATCAGCCCCAGCATTTT; cdr3_aa: CASSTFGNQPQHF
j_call: TRBJ1-6; clone_size: many; d_call: .; v_call: TRBV5-8; cdr3_nt: TGTGCCAGCAGCTTGAAAAATTCACCCCTCCACTTT; cdr3_aa: CASSLKNSPLHF
j_call: TRBJ1-6; clone_size: .; d_call: .; v_call: TRBV20-1; cdr3_nt: TGCAGTGCTGCGCCCGAGTTTAATTCACCCCTCCACTTT; cdr3_aa: CSAAPEFNSPLHF
j_call: TRBJ1-1; clone_size: few; d_call: TRBD1; v_call: TRBV14; cdr3_nt: TGTGCCAGCAGCCCCTACCGGGACAGGACCGCTGAAGCTTTCTTT; cdr3_aa: CASSPYRDRTAEAFF
j_call: TRBJ2-2; clone_size: many; d_call: .; v_call: TRBV5-8; cdr3_nt: TGTGCCAGCAAAAGGGGGGGGCGAGTCACCGGGGAGCTGTTTTTT; cdr3_aa: CASKRGGRVTGELFF